These T cell receptor beta chains were read from a single sample in a study of cytomegalovirus exposure and HLA in healthy donors. Method: immunoSEQ multiplex PCR; TCRdb's copy keeps in-frame clones and lacks some. This sample carries about 150,000 clones, about four fifths of them seen once, and the ten largest clones take roughly 2.8%. Sequences were obtained from PBMCs. The receptors derive from a man between 18 and 35 years old in good health and CMV-seronegative. CDR3s leave out the opening cysteine and the closing phenylalanine or tryptophan. Each record gives: J gene, V gene, CDR3 protein.

j_gene: TRBJ2-5; v_gene: TRBV4-1; CDR3aa: ASSQKRTQY
j_gene: TRBJ2-3; v_gene: TRBV9; CDR3aa: ASSPLDRRTDTQY
j_gene: TRBJ1-1; v_gene: TRBV28; CDR3aa: ASRRTGREAF
j_gene: TRBJ1-1; v_gene: TRBV28; CDR3aa: ASWTGGEGRTEAF
j_gene: TRBJ2-1; v_gene: TRBV7-2; CDR3aa: ASSEGGVVYNEQF
j_gene: TRBJ2-3; v_gene: TRBV6-6; CDR3aa: ASSYTGGGLVDTQY
j_gene: TRBJ2-3; v_gene: TRBV5-4; CDR3aa: ASSLQGGRTDTQY
j_gene: TRBJ1-4; v_gene: TRBV28; CDR3aa: ASSSRTGNEKLF
j_gene: TRBJ2-7; v_gene: TRBV19; CDR3aa: ASSIDLWQGAEQY
j_gene: TRBJ1-1; v_gene: TRBV19; CDR3aa: ASSRRGTGGDTEAF
j_gene: TRBJ2-1; v_gene: TRBV2; CDR3aa: ASRDMYNEQF
j_gene: TRBJ1-1; v_gene: TRBV10-3; CDR3aa: AISEGRTEAF
j_gene: TRBJ2-1; v_gene: TRBV13; CDR3aa: ASSFRDSQF
j_gene: TRBJ2-7; v_gene: TRBV9; CDR3aa: ASSVGWGLGEQY
j_gene: TRBJ2-1; v_gene: TRBV6-1; CDR3aa: ASSHGGEQF
j_gene: TRBJ2-7; v_gene: TRBV4-3; CDR3aa: ASSQQGAAPYEQY
j_gene: NA; v_gene: TRBV7-9; CDR3aa: ASGGGRNEQF
j_gene: TRBJ2-1; v_gene: TRBV18; CDR3aa: ASSPTGKSPLGDEQF
j_gene: TRBJ1-2; v_gene: TRBV30; CDR3aa: AWPSEGCGYT
j_gene: TRBJ1-3; v_gene: TRBV6-5; CDR3aa: ASRVEGTSGNTIY
j_gene: TRBJ1-5; v_gene: TRBV5-1; CDR3aa: ASSLVSGAEPQH
j_gene: TRBJ1-4; v_gene: TRBV5-1; CDR3aa: ASSLETGMQREKLF
j_gene: TRBJ2-5; v_gene: TRBV7-8; CDR3aa: ASRRDRASLQTQY
j_gene: TRBJ2-3; v_gene: TRBV5-4; CDR3aa: ASSLSKGAVDTQY
j_gene: TRBJ1-1; v_gene: TRBV6-4; CDR3aa: ASSDPLRYGRNTEAF
j_gene: TRBJ1-1; v_gene: TRBV20-1; CDR3aa: SAPIETEAF
j_gene: TRBJ1-4; v_gene: TRBV10-3; CDR3aa: AISHGTGGEKLF
j_gene: TRBJ2-1; v_gene: TRBV7-2; CDR3aa: ASSSSRGGIVEQF
j_gene: TRBJ1-1; v_gene: TRBV19; CDR3aa: ASSMSGGDTEAF
j_gene: TRBJ1-1; v_gene: TRBV7-6; CDR3aa: ASSEWTGGFGAF
j_gene: TRBJ1-4; v_gene: TRBV25-1; CDR3aa: ASSPPANEKLF
j_gene: TRBJ1-2; v_gene: TRBV5-4; CDR3aa: ASRQDRGSYGYT
j_gene: TRBJ1-1; v_gene: TRBV5-4; CDR3aa: ASSLGGGRGKDTEAF
j_gene: TRBJ1-1; v_gene: TRBV29-1; CDR3aa: SVAGQGLPEAF
j_gene: TRBJ2-2; v_gene: TRBV4-3; CDR3aa: ASSQVTLGGGLTGELF
j_gene: TRBJ1-6; v_gene: TRBV4-1; CDR3aa: ASAQLGGSPLH
j_gene: TRBJ2-3; v_gene: TRBV6-1; CDR3aa: ASSGRTGSTDTQY
j_gene: TRBJ2-7; v_gene: TRBV19; CDR3aa: ASSIGAGYEQY
j_gene: TRBJ2-7; v_gene: TRBV4-3; CDR3aa: ASSQDHAGTYEQY
j_gene: TRBJ2-1; v_gene: TRBV13; CDR3aa: ASSGAGLAEQF
j_gene: TRBJ2-5; v_gene: TRBV9; CDR3aa: ASSPRGGPRETQY
j_gene: TRBJ1-2; v_gene: TRBV4-1; CDR3aa: ASSQDLHPGYGYT
j_gene: TRBJ2-6; v_gene: TRBV10-2; CDR3aa: ASSGGVSGANGLT
j_gene: TRBJ2-3; v_gene: TRBV7-6; CDR3aa: ASSRVQRTDTQY
j_gene: TRBJ2-3; v_gene: TRBV9; CDR3aa: ASSVWGTTDTQY
j_gene: TRBJ1-2; v_gene: TRBV29-1; CDR3aa: SGRTAYGYT
j_gene: TRBJ2-5; v_gene: TRBV6-1; CDR3aa: ASSRDFQETQY
j_gene: TRBJ1-2; v_gene: TRBV4-2; CDR3aa: ASSQVAGQNYGYT
j_gene: TRBJ2-5; v_gene: TRBV7-2; CDR3aa: ASSLDRAGGQETQY
j_gene: TRBJ1-1; v_gene: TRBV28; CDR3aa: ASSLYGSRDTEAF
j_gene: TRBJ1-5; v_gene: TRBV19; CDR3aa: ASSRIQGVNQPQH
j_gene: TRBJ1-5; v_gene: TRBV10-2; CDR3aa: ASSVSTMGQPQH
j_gene: TRBJ2-5; v_gene: TRBV6-4; CDR3aa: ASSQAAGAGETQY
j_gene: TRBJ1-1; v_gene: TRBV4-2; CDR3aa: ASSQADRGTEAF
j_gene: TRBJ2-7; v_gene: TRBV29-1; CDR3aa: RSTGSSYEQY
j_gene: TRBJ1-2; v_gene: TRBV5-6; CDR3aa: ASSLRRQDRGGYT
j_gene: TRBJ1-1; v_gene: TRBV5-1; CDR3aa: ASSLSVREGNTEAF
j_gene: TRBJ2-4; v_gene: TRBV5-1; CDR3aa: ASSLEGSGGGPAKNIQY
j_gene: TRBJ1-2; v_gene: TRBV6-1; CDR3aa: ASSGGGFYGYT
j_gene: TRBJ2-1; v_gene: TRBV7-2; CDR3aa: ASSLRGPYNEQF